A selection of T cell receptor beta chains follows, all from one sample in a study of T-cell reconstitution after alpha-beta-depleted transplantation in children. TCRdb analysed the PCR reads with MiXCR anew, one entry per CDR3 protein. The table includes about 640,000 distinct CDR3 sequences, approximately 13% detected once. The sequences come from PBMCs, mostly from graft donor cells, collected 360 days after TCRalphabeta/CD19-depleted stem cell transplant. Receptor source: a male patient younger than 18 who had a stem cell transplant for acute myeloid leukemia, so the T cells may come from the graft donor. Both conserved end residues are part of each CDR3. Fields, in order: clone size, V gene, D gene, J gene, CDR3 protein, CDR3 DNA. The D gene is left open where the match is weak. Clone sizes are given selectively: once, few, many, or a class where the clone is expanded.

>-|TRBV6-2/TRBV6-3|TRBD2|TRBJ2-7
CASRRFSGSNDEQYF
TGTGCCAGCAGACGCTTCAGCGGGAGCAACGACGAGCAGTACTTC
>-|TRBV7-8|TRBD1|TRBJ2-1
CASSLEDRATLWEQFF
TGTGCCAGCAGCCTCGAAGACAGGGCAACCCTTTGGGAGCAGTTCTTC
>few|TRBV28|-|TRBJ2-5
CASSLRGLGLQETQYF
TGTGCCAGCAGTTTAAGAGGGTTAGGGCTCCAGGAGACCCAGTACTTC
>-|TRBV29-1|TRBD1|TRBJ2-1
CSVEDPGQGRRGFF
TGCAGCGTTGAAGATCCGGGACAGGGGCGGCGAGGGTTCTTC
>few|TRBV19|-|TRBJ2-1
CASEISLSSYNEQFF
TGTGCCAGTGAGATCAGCCTTAGCTCCTACAATGAGCAGTTCTTC
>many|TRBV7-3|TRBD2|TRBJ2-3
CASSFEAGPDTQYF
TGTGCCAGCAGCTTCGAAGCGGGACCAGATACGCAGTATTTT
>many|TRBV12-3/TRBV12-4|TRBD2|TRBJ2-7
CASSFSSGSYEQYF
TGTGCCAGCAGTTTTAGTAGCGGGAGCTACGAGCAGTACTTC
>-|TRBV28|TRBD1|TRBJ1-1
CASSKRTGTEAFF
TGTGCCAGCAGCAAGAGGACAGGCACTGAAGCTTTCTTT
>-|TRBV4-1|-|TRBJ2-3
CASSEVQGSSDTQYF
TGCGCCAGCAGCGAAGTACAGGGTTCGTCAGATACGCAGTATTTT
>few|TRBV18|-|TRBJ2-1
CASSPVSNNEQFF
TGTGCCAGCTCACCTGTTTCCAACAATGAGCAGTTCTTC
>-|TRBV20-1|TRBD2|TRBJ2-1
CSARDRVAGSNEQFF
TGCAGTGCTAGAGATAGGGTAGCGGGATCGAATGAGCAGTTCTTC
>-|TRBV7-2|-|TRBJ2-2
CASSFSTYTGELFF
TGTGCCAGCAGCTTCAGCACATACACCGGGGAGCTGTTTTTT
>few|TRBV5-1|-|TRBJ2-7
CASRLLYGRQGDYEQYF
TGCGCCAGCAGGCTATTGTACGGTAGGCAGGGAGACTACGAGCAGTACTTC
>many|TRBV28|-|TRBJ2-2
CASSYFPRHSANTGELFF
TGTGCCAGCAGTTACTTCCCCAGACATTCCGCGAACACCGGGGAGCTGTTTTTT
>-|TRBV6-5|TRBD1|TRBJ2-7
CASSYFRGLSYEQYF
TGTGCCAGCAGTTACTTTAGGGGGCTCTCCTACGAGCAGTACTTC
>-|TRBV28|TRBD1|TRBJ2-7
CASSFITGGDYEQYF
TGTGCCAGCAGTTTTATTACAGGGGGCGATTACGAGCAGTACTTC
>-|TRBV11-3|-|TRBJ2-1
CASSSDGTYNEQFF
TGTGCCAGCAGCTCGGACGGGACTTACAATGAGCAGTTCTTC
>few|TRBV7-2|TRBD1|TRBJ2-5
CASSTGQGVGETQYF
TGTGCCAGCAGCACCGGACAGGGGGTTGGTGAGACCCAGTACTTC
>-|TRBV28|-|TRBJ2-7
CASSYRGRSSYEQYF
TGTGCCAGCAGTTACCGGGGACGGTCTTCCTACGAGCAGTACTTC
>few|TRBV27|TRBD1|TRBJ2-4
CASRQGALSAKNIQYF
TGTGCCAGCAGGCAGGGGGCCCTCTCCGCCAAAAACATTCAGTACTTC
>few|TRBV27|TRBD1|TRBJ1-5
CASRGTGVQPQHF
TGTGCCAGCAGAGGGACAGGGGTTCAGCCCCAGCATTTT
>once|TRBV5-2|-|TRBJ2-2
CAMGPGPPGDTGELFF
TGTGCCATGGGCCCGGGTCCACCAGGGGACACCGGGGAGCTGTTTTTT
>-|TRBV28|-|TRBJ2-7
CASSEGLVQYF
TGTGCCAGCAGTGAAGGATTGGTGCAGTACTTC
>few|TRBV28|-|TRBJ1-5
CASSFRGDQPQHF
TGTGCCAGCAGTTTCCGAGGGGATCAGCCCCAGCATTTT
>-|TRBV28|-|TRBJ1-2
CASSFLSLRDWVRIGYTF
TGTGCCAGCAGTTTTCTATCGCTCCGGGACTGGGTGAGAATTGGCTACACCTTC
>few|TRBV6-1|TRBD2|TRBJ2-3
CASSPLAGGVADTQYF
TGTGCCAGCAGTCCCCTAGCGGGAGGGGTAGCAGATACGCAGTATTTT
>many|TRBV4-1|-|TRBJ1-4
CASRPGPINEKLFF
TGCGCCAGCAGGCCGGGACCGATTAATGAAAAACTGTTTTTT
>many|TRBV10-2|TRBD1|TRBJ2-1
CASRAGTGNNEQFF
TGCGCCAGCAGGGCCGGGACAGGTAACAATGAGCAGTTCTTC
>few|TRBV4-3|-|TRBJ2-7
CASSQVYRYEQYF
TGCGCCAGCAGCCAAGTGTACCGGTACGAGCAGTACTTC
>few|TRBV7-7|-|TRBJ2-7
CASSLGLQGYEQYF
TGTGCTAGCAGCTTAGGGCTACAGGGCTACGAGCAGTACTTC
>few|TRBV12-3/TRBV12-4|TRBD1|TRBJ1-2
CASSLLGGGNYGYTF
TGTGCCAGCAGCCTCCTAGGGGGCGGGAACTATGGCTACACCTTC
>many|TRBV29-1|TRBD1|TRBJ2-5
CSVVGQGRETQYF
TGCAGCGTTGTTGGACAGGGGAGGGAGACCCAGTACTTC
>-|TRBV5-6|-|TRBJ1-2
CASSLYREGYGYTF
TGTGCCAGCAGCTTGTACAGGGAAGGCTATGGCTACACCTTC
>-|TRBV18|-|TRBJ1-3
CASSTDRTSGNTIYF
TGTGCCAGCTCAACTGACAGGACCTCTGGAAACACCATATATTTT
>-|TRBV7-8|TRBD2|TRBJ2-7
CASTAAGLAVNEQYF
TGTGCCAGCACCGCAGCTGGGCTAGCGGTCAACGAGCAGTACTTC
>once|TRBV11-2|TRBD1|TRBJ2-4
CASSPRTGGLEAKNIQYF
TGTGCCAGCAGCCCTCGGACAGGGGGATTGGAAGCCAAAAACATTCAGTACTTC
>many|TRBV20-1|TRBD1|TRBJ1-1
CSARETGRGTEAFF
TGCAGTGCTAGAGAGACAGGGCGGGGCACTGAAGCTTTCTTT
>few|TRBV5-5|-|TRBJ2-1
CASSLFWGDEQFF
TGTGCCAGCAGCTTGTTCTGGGGAGATGAGCAGTTCTTC
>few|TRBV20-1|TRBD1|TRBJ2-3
CSARGDRGLPDTQYF
TGCAGTGCTAGAGGTGACAGGGGGCTCCCAGATACGCAGTATTTT
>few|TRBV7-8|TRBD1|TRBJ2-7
CASSLRQGGTVYEQYF
TGTGCCAGCAGCTTACGACAGGGGGGGACCGTCTACGAGCAGTACTTC
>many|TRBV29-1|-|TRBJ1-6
CSVRLQGGVSPLHF
TGCAGCGTGCGACTACAGGGAGGGGTTTCACCCCTCCACTTT
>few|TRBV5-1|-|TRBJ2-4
CASSLVAGSQQNIQYF
TGCGCCAGCAGCTTGGTTGCCGGGTCCCAGCAAAACATTCAGTACTTC
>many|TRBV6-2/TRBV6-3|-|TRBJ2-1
CASSYGRRYEQFF
TGTGCCAGCAGTTACGGGAGACGGTATGAGCAGTTCTTC
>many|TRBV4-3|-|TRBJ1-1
CASSQWTYDSMNTEAFF
TGCGCCAGCAGCCAATGGACATATGATTCTATGAACACTGAAGCTTTCTTT
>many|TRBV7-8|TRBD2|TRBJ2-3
CASSSRLAGGLSTDTQYF
TGTGCCAGCAGCTCAAGACTAGCGGGAGGGCTGAGCACAGATACGCAGTATTTT
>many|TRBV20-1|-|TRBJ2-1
CSARAWDFYNEQFF
TGCAGTGCTAGAGCCTGGGACTTTTACAATGAGCAGTTCTTC
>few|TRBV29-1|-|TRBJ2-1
CSVETADEQFF
TGCAGCGTTGAAACCGCGGATGAGCAGTTCTTC
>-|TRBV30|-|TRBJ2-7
CAWRGTFYEQYF
TGTGCCTGGAGGGGAACGTTCTACGAGCAGTACTTC
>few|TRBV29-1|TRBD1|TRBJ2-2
CSAPGTGVAGELFF
TGCAGCGCACCCGGGACAGGGGTGGCCGGGGAGCTGTTTTTT
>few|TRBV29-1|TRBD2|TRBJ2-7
CSVALAGDLLEQYF
TGCAGCGTTGCACTAGCGGGAGACCTGTTGGAGCAGTACTTC
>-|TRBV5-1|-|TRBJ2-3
CASSTRSGQGTDTQYF
TGCGCCAGCAGCACCCGTTCAGGGCAGGGAACAGATACGCAGTATTTT
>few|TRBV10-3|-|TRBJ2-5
CAISGWGGAQYF
TGTGCCATCAGTGGTTGGGGGGGGGCACAGTACTTC
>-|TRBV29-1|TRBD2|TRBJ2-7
CSVEGPSGREQYF
TGCAGCGTTGAAGGCCCCAGCGGGAGGGAGCAGTACTTC
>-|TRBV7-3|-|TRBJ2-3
CASSPLGGFTDTQYF
TGTGCCAGCAGCCCCCTTGGGGGGTTCACAGATACGCAGTATTTT
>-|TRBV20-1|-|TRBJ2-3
CSATGLNTQYF
TGCAGTGCTACCGGATTAAATACGCAGTATTTT
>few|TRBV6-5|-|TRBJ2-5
CASSNRDPETQYF
TGTGCCAGCAGTAACCGGGACCCAGAGACCCAGTACTTC
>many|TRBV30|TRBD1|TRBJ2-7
CAWHRDRNEQYF
TGTGCCTGGCACAGGGACAGGAACGAGCAGTACTTC
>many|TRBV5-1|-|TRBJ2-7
CASSLPVGSYEQYF
TGCGCCAGCAGCCTCCCGGTGGGGTCCTACGAGCAGTACTTC
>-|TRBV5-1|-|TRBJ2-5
CASSFGIPLWTQYF
TGCGCCAGCAGCTTCGGTATCCCCCTGTGGACCCAGTACTTC
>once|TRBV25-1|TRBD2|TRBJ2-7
CASRPFTSGSSYEQYF
TGTGCCAGCAGGCCGTTTACTAGCGGGAGCTCCTACGAGCAGTACTTC